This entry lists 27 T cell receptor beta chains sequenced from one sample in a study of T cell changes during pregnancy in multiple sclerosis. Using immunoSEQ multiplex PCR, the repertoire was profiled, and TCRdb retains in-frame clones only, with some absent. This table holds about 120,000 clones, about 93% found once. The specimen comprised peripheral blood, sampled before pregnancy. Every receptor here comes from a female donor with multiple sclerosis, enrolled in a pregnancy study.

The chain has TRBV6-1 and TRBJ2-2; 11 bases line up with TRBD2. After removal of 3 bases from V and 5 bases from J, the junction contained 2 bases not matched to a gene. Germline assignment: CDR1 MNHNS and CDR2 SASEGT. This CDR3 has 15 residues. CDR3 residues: CASSEGLAETGELFF. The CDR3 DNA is TGTGCCAGCAGTGAGGGACTAGCGGAGACCGGGGAGCTGTTTTTT.

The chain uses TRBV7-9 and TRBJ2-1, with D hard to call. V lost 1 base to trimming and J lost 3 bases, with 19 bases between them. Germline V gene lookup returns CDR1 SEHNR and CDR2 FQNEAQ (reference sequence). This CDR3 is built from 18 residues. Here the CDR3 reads CASSLGYRTSPRYNEQFF. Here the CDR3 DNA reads TGTGCCAGCAGCTTAGGCTACCGAACTTCACCGCGCTACAATGAGCAGTTCTTC.

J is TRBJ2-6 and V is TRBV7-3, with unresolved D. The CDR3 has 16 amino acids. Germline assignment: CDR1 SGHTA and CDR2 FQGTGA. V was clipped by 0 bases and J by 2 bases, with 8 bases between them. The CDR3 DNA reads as TGTGCCAGCAGCTTAACAGCAGGCCCTGGGGCCAACGTCCTGACTTTC. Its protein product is CASSLTAGPGANVLTF.

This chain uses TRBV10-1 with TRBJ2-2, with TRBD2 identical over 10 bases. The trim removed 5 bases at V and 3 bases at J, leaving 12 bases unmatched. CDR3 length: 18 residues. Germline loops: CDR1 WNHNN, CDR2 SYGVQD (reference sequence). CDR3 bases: TGCGCCAGCAGTTCCGGGACATACGGGACTAGCGACACCGGGGAGCTGTTTTTT. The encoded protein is CASSSGTYGTSDTGELFF.

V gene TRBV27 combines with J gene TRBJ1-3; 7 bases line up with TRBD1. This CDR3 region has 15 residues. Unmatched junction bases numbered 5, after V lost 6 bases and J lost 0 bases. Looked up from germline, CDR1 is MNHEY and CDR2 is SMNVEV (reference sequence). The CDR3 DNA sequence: TGTGCCAGCAGACAGACAGGGAGCTCTGGAAACACCATATATTTT. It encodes CASRQTGSSGNTIYF.

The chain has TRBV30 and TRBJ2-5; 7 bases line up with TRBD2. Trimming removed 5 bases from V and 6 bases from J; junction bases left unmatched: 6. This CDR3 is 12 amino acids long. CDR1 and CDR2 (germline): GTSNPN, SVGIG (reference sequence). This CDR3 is CAWGLVQQTQYF. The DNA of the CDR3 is TGTGCCTGGGGACTAGTTCAACAGACCCAGTACTTC.

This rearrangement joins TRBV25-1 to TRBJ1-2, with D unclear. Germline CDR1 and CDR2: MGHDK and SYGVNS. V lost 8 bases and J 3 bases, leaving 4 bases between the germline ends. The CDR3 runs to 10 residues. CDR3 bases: TGTGCCAGCGGAGACTATGGCTACACCTTC. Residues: CASGDYGYTF.

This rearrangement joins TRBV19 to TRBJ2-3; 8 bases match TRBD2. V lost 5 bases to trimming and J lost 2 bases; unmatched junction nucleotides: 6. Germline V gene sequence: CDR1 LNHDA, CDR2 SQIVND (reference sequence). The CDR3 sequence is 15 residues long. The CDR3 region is CASSAPRGATDTQYF. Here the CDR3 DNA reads TGTGCCAGTAGTGCCCCGCGGGGGGCCACAGATACGCAGTATTTT.

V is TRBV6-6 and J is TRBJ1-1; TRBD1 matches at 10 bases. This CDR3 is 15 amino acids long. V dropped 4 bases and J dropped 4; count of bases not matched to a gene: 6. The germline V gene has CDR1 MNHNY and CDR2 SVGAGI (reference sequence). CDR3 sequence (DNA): TGTGCCAGCAGTTCGGGACAGGGGAGGGGCACTGAAGCTTTCTTT. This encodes CASSSGQGRGTEAFF.

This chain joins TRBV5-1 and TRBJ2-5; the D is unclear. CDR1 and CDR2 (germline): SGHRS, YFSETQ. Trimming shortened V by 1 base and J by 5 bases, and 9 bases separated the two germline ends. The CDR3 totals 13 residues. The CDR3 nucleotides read TGCGCCAGCAGCTTGATGTCGAGGGAGACCCAGTACTTC. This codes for CASSLMSRETQYF.

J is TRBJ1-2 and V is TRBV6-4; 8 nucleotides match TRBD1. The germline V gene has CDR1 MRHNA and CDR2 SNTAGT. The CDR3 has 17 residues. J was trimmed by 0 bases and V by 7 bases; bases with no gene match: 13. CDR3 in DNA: TGTGCCAGCAAGATCAAGGACAGGGAGAAGGCTAACTATGGCTACACCTTC. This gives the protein CASKIKDREKANYGYTF.

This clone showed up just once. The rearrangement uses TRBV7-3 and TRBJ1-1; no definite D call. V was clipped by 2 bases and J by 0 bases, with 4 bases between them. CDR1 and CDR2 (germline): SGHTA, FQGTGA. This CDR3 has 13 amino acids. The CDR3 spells CASSLYMNTEAFF. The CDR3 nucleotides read TGTGCCAGCAGCTTATATATGAACACTGAAGCTTTCTTT.

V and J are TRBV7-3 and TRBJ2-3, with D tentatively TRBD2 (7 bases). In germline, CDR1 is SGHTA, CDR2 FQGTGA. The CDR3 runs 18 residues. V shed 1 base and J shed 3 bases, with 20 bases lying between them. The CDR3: CASSLKAGGRRGTDTQYF. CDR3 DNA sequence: TGTGCCAGCAGCTTAAAGGCCGGGGGGCGGAGGGGGACAGATACGCAGTATTTT.

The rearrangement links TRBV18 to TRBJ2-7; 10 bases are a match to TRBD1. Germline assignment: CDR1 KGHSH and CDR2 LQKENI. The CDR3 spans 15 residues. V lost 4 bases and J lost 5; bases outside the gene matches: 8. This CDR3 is CASSLTGTGEHEQYF. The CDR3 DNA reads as TGTGCCAGCTCACTTACCGGGACAGGGGAACACGAGCAGTACTTC.

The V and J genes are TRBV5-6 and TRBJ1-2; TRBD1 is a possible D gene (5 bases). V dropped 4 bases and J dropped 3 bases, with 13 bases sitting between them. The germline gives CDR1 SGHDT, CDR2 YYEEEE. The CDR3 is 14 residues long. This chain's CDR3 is CASSPRERYYGYTF. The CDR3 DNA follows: TGTGCCAGCAGCCCCAGGGAAAGGTACTATGGCTACACCTTC.

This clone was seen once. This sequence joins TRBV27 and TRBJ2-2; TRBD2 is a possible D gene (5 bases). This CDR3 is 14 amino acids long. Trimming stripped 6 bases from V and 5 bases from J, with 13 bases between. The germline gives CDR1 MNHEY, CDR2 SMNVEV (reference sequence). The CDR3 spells CASREEVMTGELFF. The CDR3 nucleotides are TGTGCCAGCAGAGAGGAGGTTATGACCGGGGAGCTGTTTTTT.

The chain's CDR3 is CASRSDSNEQFF. As DNA, the CDR3 is TGTGCCAGCAGATCTGACAGCAATGAGCAGTTCTTC. The rearrangement links TRBV5-5 to TRBJ2-1; possibly TRBD1 for D (5 bases). CDR1 and CDR2 (germline): SGHKS, YYEKEE (reference sequence). There are 12 residues in the CDR3. Trimming cost V 5 bases and J 6 bases, with 9 bases left between them.

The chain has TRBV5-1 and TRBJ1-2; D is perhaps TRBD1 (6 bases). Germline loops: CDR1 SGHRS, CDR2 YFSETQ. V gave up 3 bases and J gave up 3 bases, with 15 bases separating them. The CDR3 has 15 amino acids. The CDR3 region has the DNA TGCGCCAGCAGCTCGCTACAGGGCTCAGACTATGGCTACACCTTC. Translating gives CASSSLQGSDYGYTF.

CDR3 DNA: TGTGCCAGCTCACCAAATGCGGGGGGACGCACAGATACGCAGTATTTT. Its protein is CASSPNAGGRTDTQYF. The gene calls are TRBV18 and TRBJ2-3; 8 bases agree with TRBD2. The ends lost 2 bases at V and 1 base at J; junction bases unmatched: 5. This CDR3 contains 16 residues. Germline CDR1 KGHSH, CDR2 LQKENI.

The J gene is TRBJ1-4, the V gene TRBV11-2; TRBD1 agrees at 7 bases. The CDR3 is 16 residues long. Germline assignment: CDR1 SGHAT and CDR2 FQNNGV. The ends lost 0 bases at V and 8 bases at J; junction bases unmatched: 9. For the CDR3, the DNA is TGTGCCAGCAGCTTAGAGAGGGGACAGCTACGCGAAAAACTGTTTTTT. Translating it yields CASSLERGQLREKLFF.

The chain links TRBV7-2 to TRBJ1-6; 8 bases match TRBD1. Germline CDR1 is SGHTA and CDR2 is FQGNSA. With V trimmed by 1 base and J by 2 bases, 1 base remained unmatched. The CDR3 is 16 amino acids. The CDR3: CASSLGDRTYNSPLHF. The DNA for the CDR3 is TGTGCCAGCAGCTTAGGGGACAGGACCTATAATTCACCCCTCCACTTT.

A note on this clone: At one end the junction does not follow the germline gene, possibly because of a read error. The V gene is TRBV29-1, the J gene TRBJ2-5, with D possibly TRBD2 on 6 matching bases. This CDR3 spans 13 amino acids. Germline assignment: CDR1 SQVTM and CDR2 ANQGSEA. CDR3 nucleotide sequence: TGCGGCGTTAAGGGACCGGGGGTGGGGACCCAGTACTTC. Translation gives CGVKGPGVGTQYF.

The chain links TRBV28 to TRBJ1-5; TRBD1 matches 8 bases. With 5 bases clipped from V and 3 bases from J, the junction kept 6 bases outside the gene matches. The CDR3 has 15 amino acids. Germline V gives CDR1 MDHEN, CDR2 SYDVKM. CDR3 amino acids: CASSAQGVTNQPQHF. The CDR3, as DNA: TGTGCCAGCAGTGCACAGGGGGTTACCAATCAGCCCCAGCATTTT.

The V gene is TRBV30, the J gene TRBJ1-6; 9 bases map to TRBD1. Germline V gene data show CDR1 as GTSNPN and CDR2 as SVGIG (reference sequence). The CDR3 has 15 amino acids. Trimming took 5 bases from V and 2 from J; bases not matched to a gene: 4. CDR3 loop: CAWGGQGAYNSPLHF. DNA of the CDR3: TGTGCCTGGGGGGGACAGGGCGCCTATAATTCACCCCTCCACTTT.

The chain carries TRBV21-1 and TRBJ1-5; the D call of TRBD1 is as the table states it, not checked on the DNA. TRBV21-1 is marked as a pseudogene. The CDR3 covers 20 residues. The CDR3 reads CASSASPDRGKLDSNQPQHF. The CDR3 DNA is TGTGCCAGCAGCGCCTCCCCGGACAGGGGGAAACTTGATAGCAATCAGCCCCAGCATTTT.

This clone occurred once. CDR3 sequence: CAWSVSPQNSPLHF. CDR3 nucleotide sequence: TGTGCCTGGAGTGTAAGTCCGCAGAATTCACCCCTCCACTTT. This chain links TRBV30 with TRBJ1-6; D gene ambiguous. With 0 bases removed from V and 7 bases from J, the gap between germline ends came to 10 bases. Per germline, CDR1 GTSNPN and CDR2 SVGIG (reference sequence). The CDR3 spans 14 residues.

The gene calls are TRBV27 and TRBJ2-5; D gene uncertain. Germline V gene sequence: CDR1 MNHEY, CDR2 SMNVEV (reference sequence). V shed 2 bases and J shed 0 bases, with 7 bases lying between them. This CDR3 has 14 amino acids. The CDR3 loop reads CASSLGRYQETQYF. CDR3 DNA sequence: TGTGCCAGCAGTTTAGGCAGGTACCAAGAGACCCAGTACTTC.